This is a list of T cell receptor beta chains from one sample in a study of shared clonotypes between healthy human individuals. Sequencing was performed with immunoSEQ multiplex PCR; in TCRdb, only in-frame clones are kept and a portion is missing. The table includes 2 million to 3 million clones, around 94% detected once. Material for sequencing was naive CD4+ T cells sorted from blood. The receptor set was obtained from a man between 18 and 29 years old in good health. Both conserved end residues are part of each CDR3. Each record gives: V gene, CDR3 length, CDR3 protein.

>TRBV29-1|15
CSVFSPGQGFYEQYF
>TRBV7-2|15
CASSSEAYSYNEQFF
>TRBV2|13
CASSISREAPQHF
>TRBV28|15
CASSLYDRVNTEAFF
>TRBV5-1|13
CASSLDSRYEQYF
>TRBV5-4|15
CASSSRTGPYNEQFF
>TRBV6-6|12
CASRRGDNEQFF
>TRBV2|14
CASSRDMGRYEQYF
>TRBV5-5|15
CASSLGGLSSYEQYF
>TRBV2|15
CASSGGRGSYNEQFF
>TRBV5-1|16
CASSLVRTGATGELFF
>TRBV7-6|14
CASSLAGAPYEQYF
>TRBV10-3|17
CAISESGGTSSYNEQFF
>TRBV4-1|13
CASSLDGTDTQYF
>TRBV7-8|12
CASSPNKETQYF
>TRBV30|13
CASSYRGATEAFF
>TRBV5-1|13
CASSTGYDEKLFF
>TRBV11-2|13
CASSLGQFYGYTF
>TRBV7-2|15
CASSLEKSSLETQYF
>TRBV10-3|15
CAISDSSGQGHEQYF
>TRBV9|14
CASSVDGGSSEQYF
>TRBV5-1|15
CASAPNPQLANVLTF
>TRBV19|16
CASRKDSKYSNQPQHF
>TRBV5-1|15
CASSLQGVSNQPQHF
>TRBV7-9|12
CASSPGNYGYTF
>TRBV10-3|16
CAISESTGGGVEEQFF
>TRBV9|17
CASSVAGGAGLYNEQFF
>TRBV7-2|18
CASSPVTRRWSSLYEQYF
>TRBV4-1|15
CASSQTLGVSYEQYF
>TRBV11-2|16
CASSLDGGSASYEQYF